This TCR beta chain was sequenced for a study of T-cell memory formation after mild COVID-19. This clonotype was found a few times. TCRdb reprocessed the 5' RACE reads via MiXCR and lists one record per CDR3 protein. The table has about 560,000 distinct CDR3 sequences, roughly 22% seen once; the top ten hold around 7.7%. The sequence was collected from an adult woman who had mild COVID-19 (a few samples of this study predate the infection). Cell type and time point are not known. The sequenced sample consisted of PBMCs or a T cell subset sorted from them (not recorded which).

The DNA of the CDR3 is TGTGCCTGGGGCAAACCGGGACAGGGCGCCTACAATGAGCAGTTCTTC. Residues: CAWGKPGQGAYNEQFF. The J gene is TRBJ2-1, the V gene TRBV30; 9 nucleotides agree with TRBD1. Germline V gene lookup returns CDR1 GTSNPN and CDR2 SVGIG (reference sequence). The junction had 10 bases not matched to a gene; V was cut back by 5 bases and J by 2 bases. This CDR3 is built from 16 residues.